This note documents a single TCR beta chain sequence. The sample is drawn from a study of T cells after yellow fever vaccination. Germline V gene data show CDR1 as SGHTA and CDR2 as FQGTGA. The CDR3 has 15 residues. The V gene end was trimmed by 4 bases and the J gene end by 5 bases; junction bases not matched to a gene: 6. TCRdb passed the 5' RACE reads through MiXCR, listing each CDR3 protein once. Of approximately 550,000 distinct CDR3 sequences listed, less than 20% are singletons. The V gene is TRBV7-3, the J gene TRBJ2-1, with 9 nucleotides matching TRBD2. The TCR comes from a man younger than 40 who received the YFV17D yellow fever vaccine. Source: PBMCs, taken 15 days after the yellow fever booster vaccination. This chain's CDR3 is CASSYLTSGNNEQFF. The CDR3 bases are TGTGCCAGCAGCTATTTGACTAGCGGTAACAATGAGCAGTTCTTC.